The 11 T cell receptor beta chains listed next were all sequenced from one sample in a study of shared clonotypes between healthy human individuals. In the naive CD8 group, cells lacked CD45RO and were positively selected for CCR7, so terminally differentiated effector memory CD45RA+ cells were left out. Produced via immunoSEQ multiplex PCR; TCRdb's table is partial and in-frame only. The sample has 2 million to 2.5 million clones, about 95% seen once. The source material was naive CD8+ T cells sorted from blood. These receptors all come from a man between 18 and 29 years old in good health.

The V call is TRBV30, the J call TRBJ1-1; the D gene is possibly TRBD1 (5 bases). The CDR3 has 12 residues. Trimming took 0 bases from V and 4 from J, leaving 6 bases between them. The germline V gene encodes CDR1 GTSNPN and CDR2 SVGIG (reference sequence). The CDR3: CAWSVDSTEAFF. In nucleotides, the CDR3 is TGTGCCTGGAGTGTCGACAGCACTGAAGCTTTCTTT.

This clone was seen only a few times. This sequence joins TRBV4-1 and TRBJ1-2; 9 bases are a match to TRBD1. This CDR3 comprises 15 residues. The V gene's germline CDR1 is MGHRA and CDR2 YSYEKL. The trim removed 0 bases at V and 6 bases at J, leaving 5 bases unmatched. This CDR3 reads CASSQDLDRGHGYTF. The CDR3 coding sequence is TGCGCCAGCAGCCAAGATTTGGACAGGGGCCATGGCTACACCTTC.

This clone was detected once. The V gene is TRBV7-8, the J gene TRBJ2-7; 8 bases are a match to TRBD1. The CDR3 loop spans 15 amino acids. Germline trimming cut 1 base from V and 5 bases from J; bases unmatched to any gene: 7. The germline gives CDR1 SGHVS, CDR2 FQNEAQ. The CDR3 DNA reads as TGTGCCAGCAGCTTAGAGCAGGGGGCAGCCCACGAGCAGTACTTC. It is translated as CASSLEQGAAHEQYF.

The V gene is TRBV11-3, the J gene TRBJ2-7, with D possibly being TRBD2 (7 bases). Germline CDR1 and CDR2: SGHNT and YENEEA. Between the trimmed V and J ends, which lost 1 base and 7 bases, there was a span of 11 bases. There are 13 residues in the CDR3. CDR3 bases: TGTGCCAGCAGCTTAGCCGGGGGGCTGGAGCAGTACTTC. As protein: CASSLAGGLEQYF.

The chain uses TRBV5-6 and TRBJ2-7; D may be TRBD1 or TRBD2 (5 bases each). Trimming shortened V by 3 bases and J by 4 bases, and 14 bases separated the two germline ends. There are 14 residues in the CDR3. Germline values: CDR1 SGHDT, CDR2 YYEEEE. CDR3 sequence: CASSWASEGYEQYF. In nucleotides, the CDR3 is TGTGCCAGCAGCTGGGCCTCCGAGGGGTACGAGCAGTACTTC.

V usage is TRBV7-2 and J usage is TRBJ2-7; 7 positions match TRBD1. CDR1 is SGHTA and CDR2 is FQGNSA in the germline V gene. Germline trimming cut 1 base from V and 4 bases from J; bases unmatched to any gene: 10. This CDR3 comprises 16 residues. This CDR3 reads CASSLDGRGNMYEQYF. The CDR3 DNA reads TGTGCCAGCAGCTTAGATGGCAGGGGGAATATGTACGAGCAGTACTTC.

The chain recombines TRBV19 with TRBJ1-2; no definite D call. The V and J ends lost 8 bases and 4 bases respectively, with 11 bases between them. CDR3 length equals 12 residues. Germline V CDR1 and CDR2: LNHDA, SQIVND (reference sequence). The CDR3 nucleotides are TGTGCCAGTTTAGTACCTCTCTATGGCTACACCTTC. Its protein is CASLVPLYGYTF.

The chain links TRBV5-1 to TRBJ2-2; D not resolved. V lost 3 bases, J lost 4 bases, and 16 bases lay in between. The CDR3 contains 16 residues. Germline CDR1 SGHRS, CDR2 YFSETQ. The CDR3 sequence is CASSSPWGIGTGELFF. Written as DNA, the CDR3 is TGCGCCAGCAGCTCTCCTTGGGGAATCGGCACCGGGGAGCTGTTTTTT.

This clone was seen just once. This chain connects TRBV19 to TRBJ1-1; 9 nucleotides line up with TRBD1. Germline V gene lookup returns CDR1 LNHDA and CDR2 SQIVND (reference sequence). V was clipped by 3 bases and J by 5 bases; unmatched bases: 4. The CDR3 has 14 residues. The DNA of the CDR3 is TGTGCCAGTAGTATGGGACAGGGTCGGACTGAAGCTTTCTTT. Encoded protein: CASSMGQGRTEAFF. The full variable domain, in which reference TRBV19 and TRBJ1-1 provide the parts outside the CDR3, is DGGITQSPKYLFRKEGQNVTLSCEQNLNHDAMYWYRQDPGQGLRLIYYSQIVNDFQKGDIAEGYSVSREKKESFPLTVTSAQKNPTAFYLCASSMGQGRTEAFFGQGTRLTVV.

The rearrangement joins TRBV27 to TRBJ2-7, with D perhaps given as TRBD1 or TRBD2 (5 bases each). There are 18 residues in the CDR3. The germline gives CDR1 MNHEY, CDR2 SMNVEV (reference sequence). The V gene lost 0 bases and the J gene lost 5 bases, with 23 bases spanning the gap. The CDR3 bases are TGTGCCAGCAGTTTATCGGAAAGGGACGCCTATAGGTATGACGAGCAGTACTTC. Protein product: CASSLSERDAYRYDEQYF.

The chain links TRBV9 to TRBJ2-1, with 9 bases that match TRBD2. The length of the CDR3 is 18 residues. V was pared by 5 bases and J by 0 bases, with 12 bases of the junction left unmatched. Germline lookup yields CDR1 SGDLS and CDR2 YYNGEE. As DNA, the CDR3 is TGTGCCAGCAGACCCGGGGAGCGGGAGGCGAGCTCCTACAATGAGCAGTTCTTC. Its translation is CASRPGEREASSYNEQFF.